A selection of T cell receptor beta chains follows, all from one sample in a study of blood T cells in healthy people across ages. TCRdb processed the 5' RACE reads anew with MiXCR; each CDR3 protein has one entry. The sample has around 850,000 distinct CDR3 sequences; under 40% are singletons. Sequencing used blood. The receptors originated from a man aged 18 to 30 in good health. The CDR3 runs from the conserved cysteine through the conserved F or W. The D gene is left open where the match is weak. Only part of the rows carry a size: once, few, many, or a class if the clone is expanded.

clone_size d_call j_call v_call cdr3_nt cdr3_aa
few TRBD1 TRBJ1-5 TRBV10-2 TGCGCCAGCAGCGGGACAGGGGATCAGCCCCAGCATTTT CASSGTGDQPQHF
- TRBD1 TRBJ1-6 TRBV11-2 TGTGCCAGCAGTCATCCGGGACAGGGAAGGAATTCACCCCTCCACTTT CASSHPGQGRNSPLHF
few - TRBJ1-2 TRBV6-2/TRBV6-3 TGTGCCAGCAGACATCGCCAGGCTTATGGCTACACCTTC CASRHRQAYGYTF
- TRBD1 TRBJ2-3 TRBV5-1 TGCGCCAGCAGCTTGGAGGGACAGGGCCCAGATACGCAGTATTTT CASSLEGQGPDTQYF
many TRBD1 TRBJ2-5 TRBV12-3/TRBV12-4 TGTGCCAGCGGGTTCGGACAGGGTAGAGAGACCCAGTACTTC CASGFGQGRETQYF
many - TRBJ1-2 TRBV29-1 TGCAGCCTCGAGGGGTTTGGGGGATATGGCTACACCTTC CSLEGFGGYGYTF
- TRBD1 TRBJ1-2 TRBV5-6 TGTGCCAGCAGTTATACAGGGGCCGCTAACTATGGCTACACCTTC CASSYTGAANYGYTF
- - TRBJ2-2 TRBV28 TGCGCCAGCAGTCCGATTCACCTAAACAGCGCGAACACCGGGGAGCTGTTTTTT CASSPIHLNSANTGELFF
- TRBD1 TRBJ2-7 TRBV27 TGTGCCAGCAGTCACGGGACAGGGAGGACATCCTACAATGAGCAGTACTTC CASSHGTGRTSYNEQYF
- - TRBJ2-3 TRBV28 TGTGCCAGCAGTTTTCCGGCTCCAGATACGCAGTATTTT CASSFPAPDTQYF
- TRBD2 TRBJ2-1 TRBV7-9 TGTGCCAGCAGCTCCTGGGGGGGAGGATACAATGAGCAGTTCTTC CASSSWGGGYNEQFF
- - TRBJ1-2 TRBV6-2/TRBV6-3 TGTGCCAGCAGCCACAGGGTTTATGGCTACACCTTC CASSHRVYGYTF
few TRBD2 TRBJ2-4 TRBV25-1 TGTGCCAGCAGTGATTTCGGGGCTAGCGGGGGGGCTGGCAAAAACATTCAGTACTTC CASSDFGASGGAGKNIQYF
few - TRBJ2-3 TRBV6-6 TGTGCCAGCAGTGACTCGGTTTCCACAGATACGCAGTATTTT CASSDSVSTDTQYF
once - TRBJ1-1 TRBV25-1 TGTGCCAGCAGTAACCAGGGAAGGGGGAACACTGAAGCTTTCTTT CASSNQGRGNTEAFF
few TRBD2 TRBJ2-5 TRBV2 TGTGCCAGCAGTGAATCCGGACTAGCTCAAGAGACCCAGTACTTC CASSESGLAQETQYF
- TRBD1 TRBJ2-3 TRBV5-5 TGTGCCAGCAGCTTGGAGGGGGCCCGATCCTACACAGATACGCAGTATTTT CASSLEGARSYTDTQYF
- - TRBJ2-5 TRBV5-1 TGCGCCAGCAGCTTGGAACTAGCAGGAGAGACCCAGTACTTC CASSLELAGETQYF
- - TRBJ1-1 TRBV24-1 TGTGCCACCAGTGATTTGCTTGAGGCGGGGGGCACTGAAGCTTTCTTT CATSDLLEAGGTEAFF
many - TRBJ2-3 TRBV9 TGTGCCAGCAGCCCGAGACAGATCACAGATACGCAGTATTTT CASSPRQITDTQYF
few - TRBJ1-2 TRBV5-1 TGCGCCAGCAGCTTGGGGACAGTGGCAAATGGCTACACCTTC CASSLGTVANGYTF
few - TRBJ1-1 TRBV20-1 TGCAGTGCCCTGGGCGAAGTGAACACTGAAGCTTTCTTT CSALGEVNTEAFF